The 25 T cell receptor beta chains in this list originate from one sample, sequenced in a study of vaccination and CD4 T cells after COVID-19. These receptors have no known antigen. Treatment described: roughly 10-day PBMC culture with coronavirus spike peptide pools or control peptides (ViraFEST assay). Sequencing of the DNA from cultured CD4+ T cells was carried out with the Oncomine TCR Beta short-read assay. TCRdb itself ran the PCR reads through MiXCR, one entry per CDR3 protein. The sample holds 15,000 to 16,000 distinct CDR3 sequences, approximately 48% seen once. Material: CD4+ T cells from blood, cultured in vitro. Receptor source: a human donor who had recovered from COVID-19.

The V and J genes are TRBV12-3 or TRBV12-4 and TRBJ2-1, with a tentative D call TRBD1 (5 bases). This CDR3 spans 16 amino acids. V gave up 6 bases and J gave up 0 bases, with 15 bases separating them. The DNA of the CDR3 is TGTGCCAGCAGCAACCCGGACATCGGCTCCTACAATGAGCAGTTCTTC. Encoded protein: CASSNPDIGSYNEQFF.

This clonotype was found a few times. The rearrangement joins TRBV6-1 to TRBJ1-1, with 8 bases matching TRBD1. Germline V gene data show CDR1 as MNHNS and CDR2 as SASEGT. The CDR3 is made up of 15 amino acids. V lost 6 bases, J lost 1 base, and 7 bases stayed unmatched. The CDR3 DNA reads TGTGCCAGCAGCCGCGGTGGGACAGGGAACACTGAAGCTTTCTTT. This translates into CASSRGGTGNTEAFF.

CDR3 sequence: CASSSGQGTISGNTIYF. The CDR3 DNA reads TGTGCCAGCAGTAGCGGACAGGGGACGATCTCTGGAAACACCATATATTTT. This chain uses TRBV6-2 or TRBV6-3 with TRBJ1-3, with 9 bases lining up with TRBD1. J lost 0 bases, V lost 5 bases, and 8 bases had no gene match. This CDR3 contains 17 residues. The germline CDR1 and CDR2 sequences are MNHEY and SVGEGT.

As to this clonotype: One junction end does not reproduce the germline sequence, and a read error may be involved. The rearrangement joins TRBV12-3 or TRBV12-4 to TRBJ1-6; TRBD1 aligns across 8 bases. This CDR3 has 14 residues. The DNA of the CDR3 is TGTGCCGGCAGCCAAACGGACAGGGATTCACCCCTCCACTTT. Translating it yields CAGSQTDRDSPLHF.

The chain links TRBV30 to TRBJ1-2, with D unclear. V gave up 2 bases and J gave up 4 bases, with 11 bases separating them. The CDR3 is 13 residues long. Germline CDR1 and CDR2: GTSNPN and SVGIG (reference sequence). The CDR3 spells CAWSFSSSYGYTF. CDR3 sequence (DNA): TGTGCCTGGAGTTTCTCCTCCTCCTATGGCTACACCTTC.

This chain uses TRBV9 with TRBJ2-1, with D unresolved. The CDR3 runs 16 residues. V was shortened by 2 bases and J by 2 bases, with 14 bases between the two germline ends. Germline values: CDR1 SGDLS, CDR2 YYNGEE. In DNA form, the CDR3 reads TGTGCCAGCAGCGTGAGTAAGGGAACCCCCTACAATGAGCAGTTCTTC. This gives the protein CASSVSKGTPYNEQFF.

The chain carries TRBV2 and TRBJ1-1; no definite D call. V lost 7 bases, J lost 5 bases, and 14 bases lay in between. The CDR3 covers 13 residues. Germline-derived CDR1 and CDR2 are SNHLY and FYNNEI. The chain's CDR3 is CASKRERETEAFF. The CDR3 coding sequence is TGTGCCAGCAAGCGGGAGCGCGAGACTGAAGCTTTCTTT.

The CDR3 sequence is CASSQRRPGGFAETQYF. CDR3 DNA sequence: TGCGCCAGCAGTCAACGGCGTCCAGGGGGGTTCGCAGAGACCCAGTACTTC. The J gene is TRBJ2-5, the V gene TRBV23-1; D may be TRBD1 (7 bases). TRBV23-1 is labeled an ORF, and its function is uncertain. The CDR3 is made up of 17 amino acids. Trimming took off 2 bases at V and 4 bases at J, with 20 bases between the two ends.

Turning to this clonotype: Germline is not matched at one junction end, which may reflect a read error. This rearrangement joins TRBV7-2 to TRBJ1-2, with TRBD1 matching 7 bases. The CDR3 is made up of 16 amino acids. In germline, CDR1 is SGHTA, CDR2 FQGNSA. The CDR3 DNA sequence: TGTGCCAGCAGCTTAGGACGGACAGGCGGGGTGTATGGCTACACCTTT. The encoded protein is CASSLGRTGGVYGYTF.

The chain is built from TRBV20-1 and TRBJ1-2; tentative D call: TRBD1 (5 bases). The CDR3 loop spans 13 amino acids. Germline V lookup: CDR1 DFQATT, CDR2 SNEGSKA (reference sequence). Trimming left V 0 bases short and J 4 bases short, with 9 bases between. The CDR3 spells CSAREGRSYGYTF. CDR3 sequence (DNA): TGCAGTGCTAGAGAGGGACGGTCCTATGGCTACACCTTC.

CDR3 nucleotides: TGCAGCGTTGAAGTAAACGGTGTCTACGAGCAGTACTTC. Amino acids: CSVEVNGVYEQYF. This chain links TRBV29-1 with TRBJ2-7; D is uncertain. Trimming pared 1 base from V and 3 bases from J, leaving 10 bases between. The CDR3 is made up of 13 amino acids. CDR1 SQVTM and CDR2 ANQGSEA come from the germline V gene.

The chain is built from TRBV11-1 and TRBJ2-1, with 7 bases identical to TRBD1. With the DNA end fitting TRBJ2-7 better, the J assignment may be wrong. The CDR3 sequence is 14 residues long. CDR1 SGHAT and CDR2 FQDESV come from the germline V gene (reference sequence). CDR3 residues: CASSSRQGVNEQYF. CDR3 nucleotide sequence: TGTGCCAGCAGCTCCCGCCAGGGGGTAAACGAGCAGTACTTC.

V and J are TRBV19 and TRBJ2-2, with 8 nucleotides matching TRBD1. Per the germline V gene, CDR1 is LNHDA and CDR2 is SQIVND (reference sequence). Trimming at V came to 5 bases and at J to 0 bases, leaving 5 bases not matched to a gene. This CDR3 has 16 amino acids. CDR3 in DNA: TGTGCCAGTAGTCTCGGGACAGGCGCGAACACCGGGGAGCTGTTTTTT. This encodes CASSLGTGANTGELFF.

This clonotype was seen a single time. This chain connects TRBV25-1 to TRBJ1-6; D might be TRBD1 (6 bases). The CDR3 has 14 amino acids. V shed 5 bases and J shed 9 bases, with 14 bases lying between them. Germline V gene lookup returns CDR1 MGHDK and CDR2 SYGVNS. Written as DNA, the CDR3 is TGTGCCAGCAGTATCCAACAGGGTTTTTCACCCCTCCACTTT. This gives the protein CASSIQQGFSPLHF. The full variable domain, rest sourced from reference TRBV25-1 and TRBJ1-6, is EADIYQTPRYLVIGTGKKITLECSQTMGHDKMYWYQQDPGMELHLIHYSYGVNSTEKGDLSSESTVSRIRTEHFPLTLESARPSHTSQYLCASSIQQGFSPLHFGNGTRLTVT.

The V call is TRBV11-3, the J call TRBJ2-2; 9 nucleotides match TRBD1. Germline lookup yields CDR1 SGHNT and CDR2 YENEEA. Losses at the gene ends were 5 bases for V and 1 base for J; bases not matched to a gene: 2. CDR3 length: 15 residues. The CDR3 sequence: CASSHRGQNTGELFF. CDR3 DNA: TGTGCCAGCAGCCACAGGGGGCAGAACACCGGGGAGCTGTTTTTT.

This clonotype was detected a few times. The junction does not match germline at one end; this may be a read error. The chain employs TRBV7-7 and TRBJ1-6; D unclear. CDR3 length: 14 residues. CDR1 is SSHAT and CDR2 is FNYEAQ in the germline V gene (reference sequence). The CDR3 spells CASSLGGVDSPLHF. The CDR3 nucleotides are TGTGCTAGCAGCTTAGGAGGAGTGGATTCACCCCTCCACTTT.

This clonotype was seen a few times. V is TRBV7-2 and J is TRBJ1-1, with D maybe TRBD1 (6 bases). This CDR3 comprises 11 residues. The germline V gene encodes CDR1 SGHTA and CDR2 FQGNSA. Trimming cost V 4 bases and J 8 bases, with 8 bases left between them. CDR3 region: CASSSGQEAFF. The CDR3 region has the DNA TGTGCCAGCAGCTCAGGACAGGAAGCTTTCTTT. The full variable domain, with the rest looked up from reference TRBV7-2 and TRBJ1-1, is GAGVSQSPSNKVTEKGKDVELRCDPISGHTALYWYRQSLGQGLEFLIYFQGNSAPDKSGLPSDRFSAERTGGSVSTLTIQRTQQEDSAVYLCASSSGQEAFFGQGTRLTVV.

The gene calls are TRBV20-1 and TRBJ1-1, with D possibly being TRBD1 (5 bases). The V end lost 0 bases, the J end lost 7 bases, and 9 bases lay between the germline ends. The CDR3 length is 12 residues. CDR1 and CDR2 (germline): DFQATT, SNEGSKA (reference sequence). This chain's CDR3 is CSARDNGGEAFF. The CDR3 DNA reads TGCAGTGCTAGAGATAACGGGGGTGAAGCTTTCTTT.

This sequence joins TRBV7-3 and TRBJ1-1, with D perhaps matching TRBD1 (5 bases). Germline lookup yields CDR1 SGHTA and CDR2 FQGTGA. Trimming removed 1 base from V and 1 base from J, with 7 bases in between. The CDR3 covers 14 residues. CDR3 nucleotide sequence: TGTGCCAGCAGCTTAATCGGGGGGAACACTGAAGCTTTCTTT. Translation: CASSLIGGNTEAFF.

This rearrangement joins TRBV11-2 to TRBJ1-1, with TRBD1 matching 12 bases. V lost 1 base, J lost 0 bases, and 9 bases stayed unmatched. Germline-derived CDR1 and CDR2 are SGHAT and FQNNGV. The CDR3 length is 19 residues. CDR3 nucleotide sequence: TGTGCCAGCAGCTTAGCGGGACAGGGGGCGATGCTCATGAACACTGAAGCTTTCTTT. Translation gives CASSLAGQGAMLMNTEAFF.

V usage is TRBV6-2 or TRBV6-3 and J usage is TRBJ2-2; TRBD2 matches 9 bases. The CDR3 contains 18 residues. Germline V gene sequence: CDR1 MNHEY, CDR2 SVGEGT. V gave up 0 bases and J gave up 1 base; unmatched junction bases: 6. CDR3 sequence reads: CASSYSGSGGWNTGELFF. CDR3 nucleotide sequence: TGTGCCAGCAGTTACTCGGGTAGCGGGGGTTGGAACACCGGGGAGCTGTTTTTT.

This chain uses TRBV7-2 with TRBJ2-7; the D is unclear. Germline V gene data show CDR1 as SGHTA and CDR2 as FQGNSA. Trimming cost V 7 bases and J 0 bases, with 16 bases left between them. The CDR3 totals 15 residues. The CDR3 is CASKKGTATSYEQYF. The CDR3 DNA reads TGTGCCAGCAAGAAAGGTACGGCTACCTCCTACGAGCAGTACTTC.

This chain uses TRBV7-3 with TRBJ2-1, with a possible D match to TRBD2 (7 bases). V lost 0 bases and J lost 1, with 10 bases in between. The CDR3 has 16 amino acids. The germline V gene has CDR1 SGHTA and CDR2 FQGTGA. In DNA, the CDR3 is TGTGCCAGCAGCTTAACGGGAGGGGGGTCCTACAATGAGCAGTTCTTC. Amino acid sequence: CASSLTGGGSYNEQFF.

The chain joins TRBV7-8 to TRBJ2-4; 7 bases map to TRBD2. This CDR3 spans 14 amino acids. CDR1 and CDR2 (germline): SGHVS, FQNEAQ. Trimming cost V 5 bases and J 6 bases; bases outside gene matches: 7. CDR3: CASSVREHPNIQYF. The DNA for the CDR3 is TGTGCCAGCAGCGTGCGGGAGCACCCAAACATTCAGTACTTC.

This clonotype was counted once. The CDR3 sequence: CASCRGTSGHKGNEQFF. The CDR3 DNA reads TGTGCCAGCTGCCGTGGGACTAGCGGCCATAAGGGGAATGAGCAGTTCTTC. The chain is built from TRBV11-2 and TRBJ2-1; 11 bases match TRBD2. Germline assignment: CDR1 SGHAT and CDR2 FQNNGV. V lost 8 bases and J lost 7; bases outside the gene matches: 16. CDR3 length: 17 amino acids.